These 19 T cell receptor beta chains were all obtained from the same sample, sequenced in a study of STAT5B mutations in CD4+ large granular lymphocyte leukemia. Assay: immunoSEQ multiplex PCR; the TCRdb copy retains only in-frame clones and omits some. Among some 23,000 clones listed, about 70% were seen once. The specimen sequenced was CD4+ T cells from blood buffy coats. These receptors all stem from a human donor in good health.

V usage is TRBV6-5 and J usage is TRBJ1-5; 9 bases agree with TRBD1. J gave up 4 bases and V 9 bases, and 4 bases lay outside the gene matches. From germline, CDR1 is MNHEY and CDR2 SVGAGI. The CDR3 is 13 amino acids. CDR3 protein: CASGGTGNQPQHF. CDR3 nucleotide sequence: TGTGCCAGTGGGGGGACAGGGAATCAGCCCCAGCATTTT.

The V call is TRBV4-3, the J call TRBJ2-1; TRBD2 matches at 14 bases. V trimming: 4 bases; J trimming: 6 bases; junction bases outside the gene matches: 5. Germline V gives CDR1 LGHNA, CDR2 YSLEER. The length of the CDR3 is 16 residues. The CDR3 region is CASSRRLAGGGNEQFF. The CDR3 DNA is TGCGCCAGCAGCCGCAGACTAGCGGGGGGGGGCAATGAGCAGTTCTTC.

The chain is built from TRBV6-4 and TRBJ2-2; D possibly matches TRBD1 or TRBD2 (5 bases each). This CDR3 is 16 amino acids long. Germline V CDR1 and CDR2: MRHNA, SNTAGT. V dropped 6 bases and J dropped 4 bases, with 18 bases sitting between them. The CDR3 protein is CASSAGTAEGTGELFF. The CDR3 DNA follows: TGTGCCAGCAGCGCCGGGACGGCCGAGGGCACCGGGGAGCTGTTTTTT.

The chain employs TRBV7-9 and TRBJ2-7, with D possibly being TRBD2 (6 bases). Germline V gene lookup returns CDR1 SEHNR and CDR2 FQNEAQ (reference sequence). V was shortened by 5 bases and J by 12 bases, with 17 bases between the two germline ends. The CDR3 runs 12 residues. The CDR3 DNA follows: TGTGCCAGCAGCCGGGACTCCGGCTGGCTGTACTTC. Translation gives CASSRDSGWLYF. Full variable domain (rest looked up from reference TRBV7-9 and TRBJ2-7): DTGVSQNPRHKITKRGQNVTFRCDPISEHNRLYWYRQTLGQGPEFLTYFQNEAQLEKSRLLSDRFSAERPKGSFSTLEIQRTEQGDSAMYLCASSRDSGWLYFGPGTRLTVT.

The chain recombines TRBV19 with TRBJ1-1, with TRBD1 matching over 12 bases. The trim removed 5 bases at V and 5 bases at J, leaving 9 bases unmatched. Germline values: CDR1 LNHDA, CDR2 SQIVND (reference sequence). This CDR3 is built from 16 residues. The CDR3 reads CASSPGTGGRGTEAFF. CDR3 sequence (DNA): TGTGCCAGTAGTCCCGGGACAGGGGGCCGGGGGACTGAAGCTTTCTTT.

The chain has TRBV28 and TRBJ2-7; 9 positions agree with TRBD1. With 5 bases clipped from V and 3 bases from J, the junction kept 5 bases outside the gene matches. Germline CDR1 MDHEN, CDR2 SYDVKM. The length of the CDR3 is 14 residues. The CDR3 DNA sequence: TGTGCCAGCAGTGCAAACAGGGGGCTCTACGAGCAGTACGTC. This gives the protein CASSANRGLYEQYV.

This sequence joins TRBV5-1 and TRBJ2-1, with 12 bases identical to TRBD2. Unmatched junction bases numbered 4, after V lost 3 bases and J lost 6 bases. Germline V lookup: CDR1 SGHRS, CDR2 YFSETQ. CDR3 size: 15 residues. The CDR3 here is CASSSWTSGANEQFF. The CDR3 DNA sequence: TGCGCCAGCAGCTCTTGGACTAGCGGGGCCAATGAGCAGTTCTTC.

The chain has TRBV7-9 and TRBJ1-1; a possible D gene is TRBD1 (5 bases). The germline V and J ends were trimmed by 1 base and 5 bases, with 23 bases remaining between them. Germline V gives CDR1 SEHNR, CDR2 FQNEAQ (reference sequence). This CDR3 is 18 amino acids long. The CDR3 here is CASSLGGFSGVKKTEAFF. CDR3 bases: TGTGCCAGCAGCTTAGGTGGTTTTTCGGGGGTAAAGAAGACTGAAGCTTTCTTT. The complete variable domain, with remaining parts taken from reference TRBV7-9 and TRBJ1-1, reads DTGVSQNPRHKITKRGQNVTFRCDPISEHNRLYWYRQTLGQGPEFLTYFQNEAQLEKSRLLSDRFSAERPKGSFSTLEIQRTEQGDSAMYLCASSLGGFSGVKKTEAFFGQGTRLTVV.

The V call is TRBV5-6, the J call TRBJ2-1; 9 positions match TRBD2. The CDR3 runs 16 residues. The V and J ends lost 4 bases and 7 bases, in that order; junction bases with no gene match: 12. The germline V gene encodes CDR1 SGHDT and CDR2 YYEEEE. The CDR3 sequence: CASSQDSGSFFNEQFF. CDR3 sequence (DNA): TGTGCCAGCAGCCAAGATAGCGGGAGTTTTTTTAATGAGCAGTTCTTC.

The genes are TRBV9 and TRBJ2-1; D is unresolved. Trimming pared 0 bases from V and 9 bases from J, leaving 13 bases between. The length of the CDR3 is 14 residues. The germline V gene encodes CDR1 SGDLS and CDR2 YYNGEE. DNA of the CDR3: TGTGCCAGCAGCGTAGAGGGCCCCTGGGGTGAGCAGTTCTTC. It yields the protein CASSVEGPWGEQFF.

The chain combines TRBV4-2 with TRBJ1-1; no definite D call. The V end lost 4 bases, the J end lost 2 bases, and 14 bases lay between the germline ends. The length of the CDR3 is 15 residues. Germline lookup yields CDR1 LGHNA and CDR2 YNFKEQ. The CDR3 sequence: CASSRALSLNTEAFF. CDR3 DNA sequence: TGTGCCAGCAGCCGGGCCCTGTCGCTTAACACTGAAGCTTTCTTT.

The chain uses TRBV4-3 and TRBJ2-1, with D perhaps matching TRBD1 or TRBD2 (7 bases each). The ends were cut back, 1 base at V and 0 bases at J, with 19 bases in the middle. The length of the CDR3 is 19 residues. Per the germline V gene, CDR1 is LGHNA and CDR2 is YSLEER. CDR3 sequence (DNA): TGCGCCAGCAGCCAAGCCGCAGGGGGGGGAGGGTTCTCCTACAATGAGCAGTTCTTC. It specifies CASSQAAGGGGFSYNEQFF.

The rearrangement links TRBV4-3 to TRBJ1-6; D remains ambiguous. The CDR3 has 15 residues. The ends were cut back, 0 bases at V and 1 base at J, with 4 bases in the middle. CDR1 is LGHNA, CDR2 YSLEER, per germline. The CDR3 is CASSQELSYNSPLHF. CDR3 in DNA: TGCGCCAGCAGCCAAGAACTTTCCTATAATTCACCCCTCCACTTT.

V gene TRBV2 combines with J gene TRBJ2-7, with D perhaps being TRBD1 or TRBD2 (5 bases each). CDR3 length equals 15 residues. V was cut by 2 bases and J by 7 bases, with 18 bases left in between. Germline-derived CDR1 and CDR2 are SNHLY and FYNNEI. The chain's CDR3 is CASSEYRLTRGEQYF. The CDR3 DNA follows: TGTGCCAGCAGTGAATACAGGCTGACACGGGGAGAGCAGTACTTC. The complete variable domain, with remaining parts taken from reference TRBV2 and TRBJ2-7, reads EPEVTQTPSHQVTQMGQEVILRCVPISNHLYFYWYRQILGQKVEFLVSFYNNEISEKSEIFDDQFSVERPDGSNFTLKIRSTKLEDSAMYFCASSEYRLTRGEQYFGPGTRLTVT.

Here the CDR3 reads CASSREGSYNEQFF. Written as DNA, the CDR3 is TGTGCCAGCAGCCGGGAGGGTTCCTACAATGAGCAGTTCTTC. The chain joins TRBV5-4 to TRBJ2-1; TRBD2 matches at 8 bases. J gave up 1 base and V 4 bases, and 1 base lay outside the gene matches. The CDR3 spans 14 residues. Germline loops: CDR1 SGHNT, CDR2 YYREEE (reference sequence).

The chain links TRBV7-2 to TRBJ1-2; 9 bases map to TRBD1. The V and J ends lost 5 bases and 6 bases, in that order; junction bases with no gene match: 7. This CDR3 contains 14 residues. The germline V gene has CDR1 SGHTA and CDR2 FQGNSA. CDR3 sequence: CASSPGQGTDGYTF. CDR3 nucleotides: TGTGCCAGCAGCCCGGGACAGGGCACGGATGGCTACACCTTC.

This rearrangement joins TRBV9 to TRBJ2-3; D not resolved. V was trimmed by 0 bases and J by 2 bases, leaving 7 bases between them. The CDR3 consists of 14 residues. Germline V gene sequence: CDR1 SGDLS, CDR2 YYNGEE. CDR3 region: CASSVELNTDTQYF. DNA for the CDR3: TGTGCCAGCAGCGTAGAACTTAACACAGATACGCAGTATTTT.

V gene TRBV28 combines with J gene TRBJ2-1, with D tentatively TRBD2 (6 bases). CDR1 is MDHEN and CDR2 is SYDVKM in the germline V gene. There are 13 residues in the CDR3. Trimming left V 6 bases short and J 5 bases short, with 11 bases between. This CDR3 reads CASSNLANNEQFF. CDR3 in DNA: TGTGCCAGCAGCAATCTAGCGAACAATGAGCAGTTCTTC.

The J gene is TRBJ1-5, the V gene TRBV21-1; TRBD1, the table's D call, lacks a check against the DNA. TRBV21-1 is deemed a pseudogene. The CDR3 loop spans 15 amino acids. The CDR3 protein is CASPELGQDNQPQHF. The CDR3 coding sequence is TGTGCCAGCCCGGAGCTTGGACAGGACAATCAGCCCCAGCATTTT.